The rows below give T cell receptor beta chains drawn from one sample of a study of T cells in Graves' hyperthyroidism and ophthalmopathy. TCRdb reprocessed the multiplex PCR reads via MiXCR and lists one record per CDR3 protein. The sample has about 540,000 distinct CDR3 sequences, 40% to 55% seen once. The specimen was peripheral blood or thyroid tissue (not recorded which). These receptors all come from a woman aged 18-35 years with Graves' hyperthyroidism. Both conserved end residues are part of each CDR3. Fields, in order: V gene, clone size, J gene, D gene, CDR3 protein, CDR3 DNA. The D gene is left open where the match is weak. A row's size may be missing; if present it is once, few, many or a size class.

v_gene: TRBV20-1
abundance: many
j_gene: TRBJ1-1
d_gene: TRBD1
CDR3aa: CSAQTQGLSTEAFF
CDR3nt: TGCAGTGCCCAGACACAGGGGTTGAGTACTGAAGCTTTCTTT

v_gene: TRBV19
abundance: many
j_gene: TRBJ1-1
d_gene: -
CDR3aa: CASSTSPAPNTEAFF
CDR3nt: TGTGCCAGTAGTACATCCCCCGCCCCGAACACTGAAGCTTTCTTT

v_gene: TRBV2
abundance: many
j_gene: TRBJ1-4
d_gene: -
CDR3aa: CASSAHFPGTPATNEKLFF
CDR3nt: TGTGCCAGCAGTGCCCATTTTCCCGGGACACCAGCAACTAATGAAAAACTGTTTTTT

v_gene: TRBV20-1
abundance: few
j_gene: TRBJ2-1
d_gene: TRBD2
CDR3aa: CSARGTSGSSYNEQFF
CDR3nt: TGCAGTGCTAGGGGGACTAGCGGGAGCTCCTACAATGAGCAGTTCTTC

v_gene: TRBV29-1
abundance: -
j_gene: TRBJ1-1
d_gene: -
CDR3aa: CSVEDVSTEAFF
CDR3nt: TGCAGCGTTGAAGATGTGAGCACTGAAGCTTTCTTT

v_gene: TRBV12-3/TRBV12-4
abundance: many
j_gene: TRBJ2-2
d_gene: -
CDR3aa: CASSLQAGASTGELFF
CDR3nt: TGTGCCAGCAGTTTACAGGCGGGGGCAAGTACCGGGGAGCTGTTTTTT

v_gene: TRBV10-3
abundance: many
j_gene: TRBJ1-3
d_gene: -
CDR3aa: CAISESADSGNTIYF
CDR3nt: TGTGCCATCAGTGAGTCAGCAGATTCTGGAAACACCATATATTTT

v_gene: TRBV24-1
abundance: -
j_gene: TRBJ2-2
d_gene: TRBD2
CDR3aa: CATSDPKTWTSGRNTGELFF
CDR3nt: TGTGCCACCAGTGATCCTAAGACGTGGACTAGCGGGAGGAACACCGGGGAGCTGTTTTTT

v_gene: TRBV7-2
abundance: -
j_gene: TRBJ1-5
d_gene: -
CDR3aa: CASSLDTPGQSNQPQHF
CDR3nt: TGTGCCAGCAGCTTAGACACCCCGGGACAAAGCAATCAGCCCCAGCATTTT

v_gene: TRBV2
abundance: -
j_gene: TRBJ1-1
d_gene: TRBD1
CDR3aa: CANRGDSLGGAFF
CDR3nt: TGTGCTAACCGGGGGGACAGCCTTGGGGGAGCTTTCTTT

v_gene: TRBV29-1
abundance: many
j_gene: TRBJ1-4
d_gene: -
CDR3aa: CSVGRGGSMEKLFF
CDR3nt: TGCAGCGTTGGTAGGGGCGGAAGTATGGAAAAACTGTTTTTT

v_gene: TRBV27
abundance: -
j_gene: TRBJ2-5
d_gene: TRBD2
CDR3aa: CASSSGRGAYETQYF
CDR3nt: TGTGCCAGCAGCTCCGGGAGGGGGGCGTACGAGACCCAGTACTTC

v_gene: TRBV29-1
abundance: -
j_gene: TRBJ2-7
d_gene: -
CDR3aa: CSVVTDSYEQYF
CDR3nt: TGCAGCGTTGTCACAGACTCCTACGAGCAGTACTTC

v_gene: TRBV29-1
abundance: -
j_gene: TRBJ2-5
d_gene: -
CDR3aa: CSVGVAEETQYF
CDR3nt: TGCAGCGTTGGTGTGGCAGAAGAGACCCAGTACTTC

v_gene: TRBV6-5
abundance: few
j_gene: TRBJ2-5
d_gene: -
CDR3aa: CASTNGGTARTQYF
CDR3nt: TGTGCCAGCACCAACGGGGGGACAGCCAGGACCCAGTACTTC

v_gene: TRBV10-3
abundance: many
j_gene: TRBJ2-5
d_gene: TRBD2
CDR3aa: CAITREGQETQYF
CDR3nt: TGTGCCATCACCCGGGAGGGACAAGAGACCCAGTACTTC

v_gene: TRBV5-1
abundance: -
j_gene: TRBJ1-2
d_gene: TRBD1
CDR3aa: CASSLGGTGLDGYTF
CDR3nt: TGCGCCAGCAGCTTGGGAGGGACAGGGCTTGATGGCTACACCTTC

v_gene: TRBV9
abundance: -
j_gene: TRBJ1-4
d_gene: TRBD1
CDR3aa: CASSVGTGLPTNEKLFF
CDR3nt: TGTGCCAGCAGCGTAGGGACAGGACTTCCAACTAATGAAAAACTGTTTTTT

v_gene: TRBV3-1
abundance: many
j_gene: TRBJ1-2
d_gene: TRBD1
CDR3aa: CASSQDWDRWEDGYTF
CDR3nt: TGTGCCAGCAGCCAAGATTGGGACAGATGGGAAGATGGCTACACCTTC

v_gene: TRBV20-1
abundance: -
j_gene: TRBJ2-7
d_gene: TRBD2
CDR3aa: CSARVGGRLTYEQYF
CDR3nt: TGCAGTGCTAGAGTGGGAGGGCGTCTCACCTACGAGCAGTACTTC